The sequence of this TCR beta chain was determined in a study of T cells in narcolepsy. At the level of the study: Enrolled donors included narcolepsy type 1 or type 2 patients and healthy controls.

The table came from immunoSEQ multiplex PCR; TCRdb's copy has only in-frame clones and leaves some out. This repertoire shows under 40,000 clones, around 83% found once; its top ten account for roughly 0.69%. As concerns this clone: Its antigen is undetermined.

Findings and limits, study-wide: Autoreactive clonotypes reportedly recurred in blood of same and different patients, not controls. In some patient and control memory CD4+ samples, autoreactive clones were absent. HCRT-specific and TRIB2-specific autoreactive clonotypes appeared among same-patient CSF and blood CD4+ clonotypes.

Material: memory (CD45RA-) CD4+ T cells from blood. The sequence was collected from a human donor in good health.

This CDR3 reads CASSPRDRGSTDTQYF. The CDR3 bases are TGTGCCAGCAGCCCCCGGGACAGGGGAAGTACAGATACGCAGTATTTT. The chain is built from TRBV5-4 and TRBJ2-3; TRBD1 matches 10 bases. CDR1 and CDR2 (germline): SGHNT, YYREEE (reference sequence). This CDR3 has 16 residues. The junction had 8 bases not matched to a gene; V was cut back by 4 bases and J by 3 bases.